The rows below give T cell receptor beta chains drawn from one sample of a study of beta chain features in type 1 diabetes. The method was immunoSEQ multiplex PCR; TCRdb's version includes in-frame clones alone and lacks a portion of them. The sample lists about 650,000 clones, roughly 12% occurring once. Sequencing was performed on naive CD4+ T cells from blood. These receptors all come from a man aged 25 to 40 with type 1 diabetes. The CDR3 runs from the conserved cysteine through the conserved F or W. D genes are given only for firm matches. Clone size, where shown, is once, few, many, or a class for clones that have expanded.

CASSYSNRQEQFF	TGTGCCAGCAGTTACTCGAACAGGCAGGAGCAGTTCTTC	TRBV6-5	TRBJ2-1	NA	13	NA
CASSLLLAGAQFF	TGTGCCAGCAGCTTGCTACTAGCGGGGGCACAGTTCTTC	TRBV5-8	TRBJ2-1	few	13	TRBD2
CASSEATGEEKLFF	TGTGCCAGCAGCGAGGCGACAGGGGAGGAAAAACTGTTTTTT	TRBV9	TRBJ1-4	few	14	TRBD1
CASSEKASGGVLFGGELFF	TGTGCCAGCAGTGAAAAAGCGAGCGGAGGGGTATTGTTCGGCGGGGAGCTGTTTTTT	TRBV2	TRBJ2-2	NA	19	NA
CASISTSGADTQYF	TGTGCCAGCATATCCACTAGCGGGGCAGATACGCAGTATTTT	TRBV7-2	TRBJ2-3	few	14	TRBD2
CAISESRGISETQYF	TGTGCCATCAGTGAGTCGAGAGGGATTTCAGAGACCCAGTACTTC	TRBV10-3	TRBJ2-5	few	15	NA
CASSPGQGLGYTF	TGTGCCAGCAGCCCAGGACAGGGTCTTGGCTACACCTTC	TRBV7-8	TRBJ1-2	few	13	TRBD1
CASSPPGNGETQYF	TGTGCCAGCAGTCCACCGGGGAACGGGGAGACCCAGTACTTC	TRBV6-6	TRBJ2-5	NA	14	NA
CASSLDPGGNYGYTF	TGTGCCAGCAGCTTAGATCCGGGGGGAAACTATGGCTACACCTTC	TRBV11-2	TRBJ1-2	NA	15	NA
CASSQGQAQETQYF	TGCGCCAGCAGTCAAGGACAAGCCCAAGAGACCCAGTACTTC	TRBV5-1	TRBJ2-5	NA	14	NA
CASSYSGSTDTQYF	TGTGCCAGCAGTTACTCGGGGTCCACAGATACGCAGTATTTT	TRBV6-5	TRBJ2-3	few	14	NA
CASSQDRADTGELFF	TGCGCCAGCAGCCAAGACAGGGCGGACACCGGGGAGCTGTTTTTT	TRBV4-3	TRBJ2-2	few	15	NA
CASSTTGATNEKLFF	TGTGCCAGCAGCACCACAGGGGCAACTAATGAAAAACTGTTTTTT	TRBV5-6	TRBJ1-4	few	15	TRBD1
CASSLDRVDGYTF	TGTGCCAGCAGCTTAGACAGGGTGGATGGCTACACCTTC	TRBV7-3	TRBJ1-2	few	13	TRBD1
CASSAGWDEQFF	TGTGCCAGCAGCGCGGGGTGGGATGAGCAGTTCTTC	TRBV9	TRBJ2-1	NA	12	NA
CASSLDRGNTEAFF	TGTGCCAGCAGTTTGGACAGGGGGAACACTGAAGCTTTCTTT	TRBV5-8	TRBJ1-1	NA	14	TRBD1